Below, 27 T cell receptor beta chains from the same sample are listed, as sequenced in a study of shared clonotypes between healthy human individuals. The table came from immunoSEQ multiplex PCR; TCRdb's copy has only in-frame clones and leaves some out. Among about 2.3 million clones, more than 85% were seen once, and the ten largest hold about 0.41%. The sequencing sample was made of naive CD4+ T cells from PBMCs. The subset here: CD45RA+ positively selected. These receptors were collected from a man between 18 and 29 years old in good health. Some clones in this sample may be carry-over from other donors' samples.

The V call is TRBV5-4, the J call TRBJ2-1, with D perhaps TRBD1 (5 bases). The V and J ends lost 2 bases and 7 bases respectively, with 13 bases between them. The CDR3 has 14 residues. Germline V lookup: CDR1 SGHNT, CDR2 YYREEE (reference sequence). CDR3 in DNA: TGTGCCAGCAGCTTACCCCAGGGCCTGAATGAGCAGTTCTTC. It specifies CASSLPQGLNEQFF.

In regard to this clone: In the same sample, other DNA sequences code for this CDR3. The CDR3 protein is CASSGLAGYEQYF. For the CDR3, the DNA is TGCGCCAGCTCAGGACTAGCGGGATACGAGCAGTACTTC. This chain uses TRBV5-1 with TRBJ2-7, with 12 bases fitting TRBD2. This CDR3 comprises 13 residues. Germline V gene lookup returns CDR1 SGHRS and CDR2 YFSETQ. The ends lost 7 bases at V and 4 bases at J; junction bases unmatched: 3.

About this clone: The same CDR3 arises from other DNA sequences in this sample as well. This chain uses TRBV5-4 with TRBJ2-1; D gene uncertain. The V end was cut by 0 bases, the J end by 4 bases, with 5 bases between. The CDR3 loop spans 13 amino acids. Germline V gene sequence: CDR1 SGHNT, CDR2 YYREEE (reference sequence). CDR3 residues: CASSLGHYNEQFF. CDR3 in DNA: TGTGCCAGCAGCTTGGGTCATTACAATGAGCAGTTCTTC. The full variable domain, with the rest looked up from reference TRBV5-4 and TRBJ2-1, is ETGVTQSPTHLIKTRGQQVTLRCSSQSGHNTVSWYQQALGQGPQFIFQYYREEENGRGNFPPRFSGLQFPNYSSELNVNALELDDSALYLCASSLGHYNEQFFGPGTRLTVL.

V gene TRBV4-3 combines with J gene TRBJ2-1; 8 nucleotides align to TRBD1. The germline gives CDR1 LGHNA, CDR2 YSLEER. J gave up 10 bases and V 3 bases, and 20 bases lay outside the gene matches. The CDR3 length is 18 residues. The CDR3 DNA reads TGCGCCAGCAGCCACCGAGGTAGCAGGGGGCGTGGGGTGGGCGAGCAGTTCTTC. This sequence encodes CASSHRGSRGRGVGEQFF.

This chain joins TRBV4-1 and TRBJ1-5, with 11 nucleotides matching TRBD1. CDR3 length equals 16 residues. Germline V gene lookup returns CDR1 MGHRA and CDR2 YSYEKL. With V trimmed by 4 bases and J by 3 bases, 5 bases remained unmatched. This CDR3 reads CASSPRDRGYNQPQHF. CDR3 nucleotide sequence: TGCGCCAGCAGCCCCCGGGACAGGGGGTACAATCAGCCCCAGCATTTT.

The J gene is TRBJ2-2, the V gene TRBV5-1; D might be TRBD2 (5 bases). The CDR3 consists of 16 residues. Germline assignment: CDR1 SGHRS and CDR2 YFSETQ. Trimming took 1 base from V and 4 from J, leaving 14 bases between them. The DNA of the CDR3 is TGCGCCAGCAGCTTGACGGAGAACGCGGGCACCGGGGAGCTGTTTTTT. Protein product: CASSLTENAGTGELFF.

This clone was seen just once. The chain combines TRBV6-5 with TRBJ2-1, with D perhaps given as TRBD1 or TRBD2 (5 bases each). V dropped 0 bases and J dropped 6 bases, with 9 bases sitting between them. The length of the CDR3 is 14 residues. Germline V gives CDR1 MNHEY, CDR2 SVGAGI. CDR3 sequence reads: CASSYSGESNEQFF. The CDR3 region has the DNA TGTGCCAGCAGTTACTCGGGGGAGAGCAATGAGCAGTTCTTC.

This rearrangement joins TRBV7-2 to TRBJ2-2, with TRBD2 as a possible D gene (6 bases). CDR1 and CDR2 (germline): SGHTA, FQGNSA. This CDR3 comprises 16 residues. V was clipped by 5 bases and J by 1 base, with 14 bases between them. This CDR3 is CASSRIAAGNTGELFF. As DNA, the CDR3 is TGTGCCAGCAGCAGGATAGCGGCCGGGAACACCGGGGAGCTGTTTTTT. The full variable domain, rest sourced from reference TRBV7-2 and TRBJ2-2, is GAGVSQSPSNKVTEKGKDVELRCDPISGHTALYWYRQSLGQGLEFLIYFQGNSAPDKSGLPSDRFSAERTGGSVSTLTIQRTQQEDSAVYLCASSRIAAGNTGELFFGEGSRLTVL.

V is TRBV5-5 and J is TRBJ2-7; 10 bases align to TRBD2. The germline gives CDR1 SGHKS, CDR2 YYEKEE (reference sequence). The CDR3 loop spans 15 amino acids. The trim removed 5 bases at V and 5 bases at J, leaving 10 bases unmatched. The CDR3 reads CASSFLAGVADEQYF. CDR3 coding DNA: TGTGCCAGCAGTTTTCTAGCGGGAGTGGCAGACGAGCAGTACTTC.

The chain is built from TRBV27 and TRBJ2-1; 10 bases match TRBD2. V shed 9 bases and J 7 bases; nucleotides not matched to a gene: 12. This CDR3 region has 15 residues. Germline V CDR1 and CDR2: MNHEY, SMNVEV (reference sequence). The chain's CDR3 is CASSGRPQGDNEQFF. In DNA form, the CDR3 reads TGTGCCAGTAGCGGGAGGCCGCAGGGGGATAATGAGCAGTTCTTC.

The gene calls are TRBV27 and TRBJ2-3; D gene uncertain. The CDR3 extends over 13 amino acids. Germline V gives CDR1 MNHEY, CDR2 SMNVEV (reference sequence). Trimming took off 2 bases at V and 6 bases at J, with 9 bases between the two ends. CDR3 sequence: CASSLRESDTQYF. The CDR3, as DNA: TGTGCCAGCAGTTTAAGGGAATCGGATACGCAGTATTTT.

This clone has only a few counts. V and J are TRBV6-6 and TRBJ1-5; TRBD1 matches 8 bases. Germline V lookup: CDR1 MNHNY, CDR2 SVGAGI (reference sequence). The CDR3 is made up of 16 amino acids. The junction had 3 bases not matched to a gene; V was cut back by 0 bases and J by 2 bases. The CDR3 coding sequence is TGTGCCAGCAGTTACTCCGTGGGACAGGGCAATCAGCCCCAGCATTTT. This translates into CASSYSVGQGNQPQHF.

This chain's CDR3 is CASSTTSGSADTQYF. The CDR3 DNA reads as TGTGCCAGCAGCACGACTAGCGGGAGTGCAGATACGCAGTATTTT. This chain connects TRBV7-2 to TRBJ2-3; 12 bases match TRBD2. J was trimmed by 4 bases and V by 5 bases; bases with no gene match: 4. The CDR3 is 15 residues long. Germline CDR1 and CDR2: SGHTA and FQGNSA.

The chain recombines TRBV28 with TRBJ2-1; 14 bases are shared with TRBD2. The germline CDR1 and CDR2 sequences are MDHEN and SYDVKM. This CDR3 contains 21 residues. The J segment lost 0 bases and the V segment lost 6 bases, leaving 16 bases of the junction unmatched. This CDR3 reads CASSLSPTKTSGRASYNEQFF. The CDR3 bases are TGTGCCAGCAGCCTATCGCCGACTAAGACTAGCGGGAGGGCCTCCTACAATGAGCAGTTCTTC.

The V and J genes are TRBV5-1 and TRBJ2-7, with 11 nucleotides matching TRBD2. CDR1 SGHRS and CDR2 YFSETQ come from the germline V gene. The CDR3 runs to 15 residues. The V gene end was trimmed by 2 bases and the J gene end by 5 bases; junction bases not matched to a gene: 6. CDR3 sequence: CASSFSSGRLNEQYF. In DNA, the CDR3 is TGCGCCAGCAGCTTCTCTAGCGGGAGGTTGAACGAGCAGTACTTC. Full variable domain (remainder filled in from reference TRBV5-1 and TRBJ2-7): KAGVTQTPRYLIKTRGQQVTLSCSPISGHRSVSWYQQTPGQGLQFLFEYFSETQRNKGNFPGRFSGRQFSNSRSEMNVSTLELGDSALYLCASSFSSGRLNEQYFGPGTRLTVT.

This rearrangement joins TRBV11-2 to TRBJ2-3, with a possible D match to TRBD1 (5 bases). Per the germline V gene, CDR1 is SGHAT and CDR2 is FQNNGV. The CDR3 contains 15 residues. V was trimmed by 2 bases and J by 0 bases, leaving 9 bases between them. CDR3 amino acids: CASSLTGGSTDTQYF. As DNA, the CDR3 is TGTGCCAGCAGCTTAACAGGTGGTAGCACAGATACGCAGTATTTT.

J is TRBJ1-6 and V is TRBV9; 9 positions agree with TRBD1. Losses at the gene ends were 2 bases for V and 6 bases for J; bases not matched to a gene: 3. Germline V gene data show CDR1 as SGDLS and CDR2 as YYNGEE. The CDR3 is 15 amino acids. The CDR3 reads CASSVGTGLNSPLHF. In DNA, the CDR3 is TGTGCCAGCAGCGTGGGGACAGGGCTTAATTCACCCCTCCACTTT. Together with reference TRBV9 and TRBJ1-6, the CDR3 gives the full variable domain: DSGVTQTPKHLITATGQRVTLRCSPRSGDLSVYWYQQSLDQGLQFLIQYYNGEERAKGNILERFSAQQFPDLHSELNLSSLELGDSALYFCASSVGTGLNSPLHFGNGTRLTVT.

The V and J genes are TRBV10-1 and TRBJ2-3, with a weak D call TRBD2 (6 bases). The germline gives CDR1 WNHNN, CDR2 SYGVQD (reference sequence). With 0 bases removed from V and 3 bases from J, the gap between germline ends came to 13 bases. The CDR3 runs to 16 residues. CDR3 nucleotide sequence: TGCGCCAGCAGTGAGTCGGGAGGCACGGGAACAGATACGCAGTATTTT. Translation: CASSESGGTGTDTQYF.

The V gene is TRBV5-4, the J gene TRBJ2-7, with a weak D call TRBD2 (5 bases). The CDR3 spans 16 residues. V was shortened by 1 base and J by 4 bases, with 18 bases between the two germline ends. Germline-derived CDR1 and CDR2 are SGHNT and YYREEE (reference sequence). This chain's CDR3 is CASSLNSLALPYEQYF. In nucleotides, the CDR3 is TGTGCCAGCAGCTTGAATTCTCTAGCCTTACCATACGAGCAGTACTTC.

This clone has only one observation. The V and J genes are TRBV10-1 and TRBJ2-7, with D perhaps TRBD1 (5 bases). The CDR3 totals 12 residues. The ends were cut back, 4 bases at V and 3 bases at J, with 7 bases in the middle. Germline values: CDR1 WNHNN, CDR2 SYGVQD (reference sequence). The CDR3 nucleotides are TGCGCCAGCAGTGCAGGGAACTACGAGCAGTACTTC. It yields the protein CASSAGNYEQYF.

The chain has TRBV6-5 and TRBJ2-1; no definite D call. CDR3 length equals 14 residues. The germline V gene encodes CDR1 MNHEY and CDR2 SVGAGI. Trimming removed 4 bases at V and 6 bases at J, with 13 bases between. CDR3 sequence reads: CASSSPGLSNEQFF. CDR3 in DNA: TGTGCCAGCAGTTCCCCAGGCCTCTCCAATGAGCAGTTCTTC.

CDR3 loop: CASSRQSSGNTIYF. CDR3 nucleotides: TGTGCCAGCAGCCGACAGAGCTCTGGAAACACCATATATTTT. The chain couples TRBV28 to TRBJ1-3; TRBD1 might be the D (5 bases). The germline gives CDR1 MDHEN, CDR2 SYDVKM. The germline V and J ends were trimmed by 6 bases and 0 bases, with 9 bases remaining between them. The CDR3 sequence is 14 residues long.

This clone appeared a single time. The chain combines TRBV7-2 with TRBJ2-7; 12 bases align to TRBD2. From germline, CDR1 is SGHTA and CDR2 FQGNSA. CDR3 length: 17 residues. Trimming took 5 bases from V and 0 from J; bases not matched to a gene: 8. The CDR3 protein is CASSRTSGTTLSYEQYF. CDR3 nucleotide sequence: TGTGCCAGCAGCCGGACTAGCGGGACTACTCTCTCCTACGAGCAGTACTTC.

V is TRBV28 and J is TRBJ1-1, with 9 bases matching TRBD1. CDR3 length: 17 amino acids. Germline CDR1 is MDHEN and CDR2 is SYDVKM. V trimming: 8 bases; J trimming: 1 base; junction bases outside the gene matches: 14. The CDR3 nucleotides are TGTGCCAGCCCCACACCGCCGGGACAGGGACAGAACACTGAAGCTTTCTTT. Its protein product is CASPTPPGQGQNTEAFF.

V is TRBV28 and J is TRBJ1-5; TRBD1 is a possible D gene (6 bases). Germline loops: CDR1 MDHEN, CDR2 SYDVKM. Trimming took 7 bases from V and 6 from J, leaving 16 bases between them. This CDR3 has 14 amino acids. The CDR3 is CASTRGGFPQPQHF. The CDR3 bases are TGTGCCAGCACGAGGGGGGGGTTTCCTCAGCCCCAGCATTTT. Full variable domain (rest looked up from reference TRBV28 and TRBJ1-5): DVKVTQSSRYLVKRTGEKVFLECVQDMDHENMFWYRQDPGLGLRLIYFSYDVKMKEKGDIPEGYSVSREKKERFSLILESASTNQTSMYLCASTRGGFPQPQHFGDGTRLSIL.

The CDR3 region has the DNA TGTGCCTGGAGTGTAGACAGGGCCACTGAAGCTTTCTTT. Protein sequence: CAWSVDRATEAFF. The chain uses TRBV30 and TRBJ1-1, with 7 nucleotides matching TRBD1. Germline V lookup: CDR1 GTSNPN, CDR2 SVGIG (reference sequence). The junction had 2 bases not matched to a gene; V was cut back by 0 bases and J by 4 bases. The CDR3 has 13 amino acids. Full variable domain (missing parts from reference TRBV30 and TRBJ1-1): SQTIHQWPATLVQPVGSPLSLECTVEGTSNPNLYWYRQAAGRGLQLLFYSVGIGQISSEVPQNLSASRPQDRQFILSSKKLLLSDSGFYLCAWSVDRATEAFFGQGTRLTVV.

J is TRBJ1-2 and V is TRBV6-5, with TRBD1 matching over 8 bases. The junction had 9 bases not matched to a gene; V was cut back by 2 bases and J by 7 bases. There are 15 residues in the CDR3. Germline V gene lookup returns CDR1 MNHEY and CDR2 SVGAGI. As DNA, the CDR3 is TGTGCCAGCAGTTACCTCACAGGGGGAGATGGTGGCTACACCTTC. Translation: CASSYLTGGDGGYTF.